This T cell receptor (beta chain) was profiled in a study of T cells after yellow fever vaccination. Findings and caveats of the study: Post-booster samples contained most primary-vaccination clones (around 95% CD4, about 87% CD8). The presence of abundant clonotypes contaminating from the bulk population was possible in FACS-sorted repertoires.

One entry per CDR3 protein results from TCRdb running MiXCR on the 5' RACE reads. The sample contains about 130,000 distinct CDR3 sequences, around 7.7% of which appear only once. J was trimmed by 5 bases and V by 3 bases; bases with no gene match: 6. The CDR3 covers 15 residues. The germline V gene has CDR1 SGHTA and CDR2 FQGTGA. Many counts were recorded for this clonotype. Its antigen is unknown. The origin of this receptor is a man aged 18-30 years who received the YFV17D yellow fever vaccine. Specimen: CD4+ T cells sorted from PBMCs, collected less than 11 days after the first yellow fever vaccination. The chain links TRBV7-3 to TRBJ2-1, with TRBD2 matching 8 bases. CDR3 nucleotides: TGTGCCAGCAGCTTTAGCGGGGCCGGTCACAATGAGCAGTTCTTC. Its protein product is CASSFSGAGHNEQFF.